The sequence of this T cell receptor (beta chain) was determined in a study of shared clonotypes between healthy human individuals. In the study overall: Three plates each covered CD4 naive and memory; CD8 naive two, CD8 memory one. Study-level findings and limits: Since donors were few, the genetic and exposure-history diversity represented was limited.

Germline V gene data show CDR1 as SNHLY and CDR2 as FYNNEI. The CDR3 runs to 15 residues. The repertoire was sequenced with immunoSEQ multiplex PCR; TCRdb's copy has only in-frame clones and lacks some. The data show some 500,000 clones, 90% to 96% seen once. A remark on this clone: Its antigen is unidentified.

This rearrangement joins TRBV2 to TRBJ2-5; TRBD1 might be the D (5 bases). Gene TRBJ2-7 matches the end of the DNA better, so the J call may be wrong. Sequenced sample: naive CD4+ T cells sorted from blood. Subset given: CD45RA+ positively selected. The sequence was collected from a woman in her thirties in good health. The DNA for the CDR3 is TGTGCCAGCAGTCCCATGGGTCAGGGAAGGGACGAGCAGTACTTC. Protein: CASSPMGQGRDEQYF.